A selection of T cell receptor beta chains follows, all from one sample in a study of blood T cell repertoires in COVID-19. Produced via immunoSEQ multiplex PCR; TCRdb's table is partial and in-frame only. The sample contains over 300,000 clones, 70% to 90% of which appear only once. The sample comprised PBMCs or T cells enriched from blood (not recorded which). All receptors come from a man younger than 45 who had recovered from COVID-19. The CDR3 runs from the conserved cysteine through the conserved F or W. The D gene is left open where the match is weak. Some rows have no size entry. The others give once, few or many, or a class for an expanded clone.

TRBJ1-2 . TRBV5-6 . TGTGCCAGCAGCTGGGGGGATGCAGCTAACTATGGCTACACCTTC CASSWGDAANYGYTF
TRBJ1-1 . TRBV5-8 . TGTGCCAGCAGCTTAGCCACTGAAGCTTTCTTT CASSLATEAFF
TRBJ1-4 few TRBV5-1 TRBD1 TGCGCCAGCAGCTCGCGCGGCACAGGGGATGAAAAACTGTTTTTT CASSSRGTGDEKLFF
TRBJ1-2 . TRBV6-5 TRBD1 TGTGCCAGCGGCAGAGGGACAGGGTACTATGGCTACACCTTC CASGRGTGYYGYTF
TRBJ2-1 . TRBV29-1 . TGCAGCGTTTGGAGGGACCTAACCTACAATGAGCAGTTCTTC CSVWRDLTYNEQFF
TRBJ1-2 . TRBV19 . TGTGCCAGTAGTAACAGGGATGGTGGCTACACCTTC CASSNRDGGYTF
TRBJ1-6 . TRBV7-9 TRBD1 TGTGCCAGCAGCTTAGATTGGGGACCGGGACAGGGGTATAATTCACCCCTCCACTTT CASSLDWGPGQGYNSPLHF
TRBJ2-7 . TRBV7-2 . TGTGCCAGCAGCTTATTCCTGGGGGGCTACGAGCAGTACTTC CASSLFLGGYEQYF
TRBJ1-1 . TRBV9 TRBD1 TGTGCCAGCAGCGTAGGGACAGGGGAGGTCACTGAAGCTTTCTTT CASSVGTGEVTEAFF
TRBJ1-6 . TRBV30 . TGTGCCTGGAGTATATACGTTACGGGAAATTCACCCCTCCACTTT CAWSIYVTGNSPLHF
TRBJ2-7 . TRBV25-1 . TGTGCCAGCAGTGAGGATGGGCCCCGGGGTAACGAGCAGTACTTC CASSEDGPRGNEQYF
TRBJ1-5 . TRBV13 . TGTGCCAGCAGCTTCCGGGGTAGCAATCAGCCCCAGCATTTT CASSFRGSNQPQHF
TRBJ2-3 . TRBV6-5 . TGTGCCAGCAGAAAAGGGGGGGGTCACACAGATACGCAGTATTTT CASRKGGGHTDTQYF
TRBJ1-4 . TRBV4-3 . TGCGCCAGCAGCCAACAGGACAGCTTTAATGAAAAACTGTTTTTT CASSQQDSFNEKLFF
TRBJ2-3 . TRBV7-8 . TGTGCCAGCAACCCCGTGCGGTCTGAAGGGCAGTATTTT CASNPVRSEGQYF
TRBJ1-4 . TRBV2 . TGTGCCAGCAGTGAGCCAGGTTTTGAAAAACTGTTTTTT CASSEPGFEKLFF
TRBJ1-6 . TRBV13 . TGTGCCAGCAGCCAAAGCGGGGGGCCGCGCGCGGCCCTCCACTTT CASSQSGGPRAALHF
TRBJ2-5 . TRBV27 . TGTGCCAGCAGTGCAGGGACTCGGGGGGAGACCCAGTACTTC CASSAGTRGETQYF
TRBJ1-2 . TRBV15 . TGTGCCACCAGTATGAGACGGGGGGTAGATGGCTACACCTTC CATSMRRGVDGYTF
TRBJ2-2 . TRBV14 TRBD1 TGTGCCAGCAGCCCGAGGACAGGGGTGGTCACCGGGGAGCTGTTTTTT CASSPRTGVVTGELFF
TRBJ2-2 few TRBV19 . TGTGCCAGTAGTCCCCCGGACAGATTTCCCGGGGAGCTGTTTTTT CASSPPDRFPGELFF
TRBJ2-1 . TRBV5-1 TRBD2 TGCGCCAGCAGCCCCCCTAGCGGGGATGAGCAGTTCTTC CASSPPSGDEQFF
TRBJ1-1 . TRBV11-2 TRBD1 TGTGCCAGCAGCTTCACAGGGGCTGAAGCTTTCTTT CASSFTGAEAFF
TRBJ2-7 once TRBV29-1 TRBD1 TGCAGCGTGATAACCCGGGACAGGGGGTACGAGCAGTACTTC CSVITRDRGYEQYF
TRBJ1-6 . TRBV27 TRBD1 TGTGCCAGCAGACCTAGACAGGGGAGGTGGTCACCCCTCCACTTT CASRPRQGRWSPLHF
TRBJ1-3 . TRBV7-8 TRBD1 TGTGCCAGCAGCTTAGCGGACAGGGGGCGGTCTGGAAACACCATATATTTT CASSLADRGRSGNTIYF
TRBJ2-5 . TRBV3-1/TRBV3-2 . TGTGCCAGCGGAACGCTGGCAGGGAGGTTGGGAGAGACCCAGTACTTC CASGTLAGRLGETQYF
TRBJ2-2 . TRBV7-2 TRBD2 TGTGCCAGCAGCTTAGACCAGCGGGGGCTTAACACCGGGGAGCTGTTTTTT CASSLDQRGLNTGELFF
TRBJ2-7 . TRBV2 TRBD1 TGTGCCAGCAGTCCTACTGGGACAGGGTCCCGGGGTGAGCAGTACTTC CASSPTGTGSRGEQYF
TRBJ1-2 . TRBV30 . TGTGCCTGGAGTGTATCGGGGGACTTATATGGCTACACCTTC CAWSVSGDLYGYTF
TRBJ2-7 . TRBV5-1 TRBD2 TGCGCCAGCAGCTCCGGGGGGAACTCCTACGAGCAGTACTTC CASSSGGNSYEQYF
TRBJ1-4 . TRBV27 . TGTGCCAGCAGTTCCTACAGGGATTTAGAAAAACTGTTTTTT CASSSYRDLEKLFF
TRBJ1-6 once TRBV21-1 . TGTGCCTCTAGGGGGGGCGGCAGGGACTTAAAATCCTTATCACCCCTCCACTTT CASRGGGRDLKSLSPLHF
TRBJ2-7 . TRBV5-1 TRBD2 TGCGCCAGCAGCTTGGCCAGGGATAGCGGGGTAGTCTACGAGCAGTACTTC CASSLARDSGVVYEQYF
TRBJ1-4 once TRBV7-6 . TGTGCCAGCAGCTTGGATGGAGGGAAAAAACTGTTTTTT CASSLDGGKKLFF
TRBJ2-2 . TRBV9 . TGTGCCAGCAGCGTAGGACCAGGGGTTTCCGGGGAGCTGTTTTTT CASSVGPGVSGELFF
TRBJ2-3 . TRBV7-9 . TGTGCCAGCAGCTCCACTGAAACGTTCACAGATACGCAGTATTTT CASSSTETFTDTQYF
TRBJ1-1 . TRBV6-2/TRBV6-3 . TGTGCCAGCAGTTACCCCCAGGCGGGAAACACTGAAGCTTTCTTT CASSYPQAGNTEAFF
TRBJ1-4 . TRBV6-5 . TGTGCCAGCAGGGGAGGAGGGGCAACTAATGAAAAACTGTTTTTT CASRGGGATNEKLFF
TRBJ2-7 once TRBV5-4 TRBD1 TGTGCCAGCAGACAGACAGGGACCTACGAGCAGTACTTC CASRQTGTYEQYF
TRBJ1-1 . TRBV5-4 TRBD1 TGTGCCAGCAGCGCGACAGGGGGCGCCGGGACTGAAGCTTTCTTT CASSATGGAGTEAFF
TRBJ2-3 . TRBV18 TRBD2 TGTGCCAGCTCACCGGGACTAGACACAGATACGCAGTATTTT CASSPGLDTDTQYF
TRBJ1-6 . TRBV6-5 . TGTGCCAGCAGTCAAACCCAAGGGGAGGGCTCACCCCTCCACTTT CASSQTQGEGSPLHF
TRBJ2-1 once TRBV10-3 TRBD2 TGTGCCATCAGTGGCGGGGGCTACAATGAGCAGTTCTTC CAISGGGYNEQFF
TRBJ2-7 . TRBV2 . TGTGCCAGCAGTCGGAACGGGGGATTCTCCTACGAGCAGTACTTC CASSRNGGFSYEQYF
TRBJ1-1 . TRBV2 . TGTGCCAGCCTCGTGGGATCAGGGAGGACTGAAGCTTTCTTT CASLVGSGRTEAFF
TRBJ2-3 . TRBV6-5 . TGTGCCGTCAAGAAGCCGGGGGGCACAGATACGCAGTATTTT CAVKKPGGTDTQYF